This paragraph covers one TCR beta chain sequence. Its matching antigen is unknown. TCR beta sequencing covered blood CD8+ and CD4+ T cells. Each multiple sclerosis control was a treatment-naive patient with relapsing-remitting disease that was either stable or active. Random hexamers served to reverse transcribe about 0.5 to 1 ug RNA. The amplification used immunoSEQ multiplex PCR on TCR beta CDR3; it spanned 54 Vbeta and 13 Jbeta. A single record per CDR3 protein comes from TCRdb applying MiXCR to the immunoSEQ multiplex PCR reads. The repertoire consists of approximately 140,000 distinct CDR3 sequences, with roughly 76% occurring once and the leading ten covering more than 0.5%. This sample stems from a study of CD8 T cells in Susac syndrome. Findings and caveats of the study: The study acknowledged a relatively small number of individuals in its TCR sequencing and HLA analysis.

Trimming pared 1 base from V and 7 bases from J, leaving 18 bases between. The V gene's germline CDR1 is SGHRS and CDR2 YFSETQ. There are 16 residues in the CDR3. This sequence originates from a human donor with multiple sclerosis. The specimen was CD8+ T cells from PBMCs. The chain recombines TRBV5-1 with TRBJ2-1; no definite D call. CDR3 sequence (DNA): TGCGCCAGCAGCTTGAGGTCTAGGGTGGCGGAGAATGAGCAGTTCTTC. Its translation: CASSLRSRVAENEQFF.